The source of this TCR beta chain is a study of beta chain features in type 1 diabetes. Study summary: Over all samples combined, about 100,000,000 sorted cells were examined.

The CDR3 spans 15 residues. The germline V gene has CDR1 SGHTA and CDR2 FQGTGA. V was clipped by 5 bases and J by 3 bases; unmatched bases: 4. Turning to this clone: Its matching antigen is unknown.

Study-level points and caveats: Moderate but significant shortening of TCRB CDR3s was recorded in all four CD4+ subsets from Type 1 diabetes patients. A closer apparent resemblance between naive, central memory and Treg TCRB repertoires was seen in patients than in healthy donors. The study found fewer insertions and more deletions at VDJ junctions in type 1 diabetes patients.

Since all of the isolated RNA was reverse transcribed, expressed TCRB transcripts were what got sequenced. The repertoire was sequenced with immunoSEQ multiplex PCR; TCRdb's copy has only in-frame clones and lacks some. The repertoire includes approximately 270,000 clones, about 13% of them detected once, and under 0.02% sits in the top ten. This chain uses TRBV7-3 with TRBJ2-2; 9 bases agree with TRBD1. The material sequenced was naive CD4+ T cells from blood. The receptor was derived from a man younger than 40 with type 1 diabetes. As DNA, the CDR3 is TGTGCCAGCAGCCTCCGGACAGGGGACACCGGGGAGCTGTTTTTT. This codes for CASSLRTGDTGELFF.